The clone carrying this T cell receptor beta chain was counted ten times or more. The Seattle patients joined while their infection was active and were tracked longitudinally afterward. The data derive from a study of blood T cell repertoires in COVID-19. Study-level information: Sample material is recorded as cDNA or gDNA derived from T cells, B-cell-depleted T cells, or PBMCs.

The V segment lost 6 bases and the J segment 10 bases; nucleotides outside the gene matches: 11. This CDR3 is 15 amino acids long. The germline V gene encodes CDR1 MDHEN and CDR2 SYDVKM. Original handling: Estimation of nucleated cell counts was performed using reference gene primer amplification. TCRdb's copy holds only in-frame clones and misses some; the assay was immunoSEQ multiplex PCR. Clone size and V and J calls were adopted from that table, with D and trimming inferred from the DNA. The data contain fewer than 200,000 clones, approximately 80% of them singletons. The receptor comes from a woman over 75 with COVID-19, enrolled during active disease. Sequencing input: peripheral blood. The chain employs TRBV28 and TRBJ2-1; TRBD1 agrees at 11 bases. CDR3 loop: CASSSPGTGGREQFF. CDR3 bases: TGTGCCAGCAGCTCCCCCGGGACAGGGGGTCGGGAGCAGTTCTTC. The whole variable domain, remainder taken from reference TRBV28 and TRBJ2-1, is DVKVTQSSRYLVKRTGEKVFLECVQDMDHENMFWYRQDPGLGLRLIYFSYDVKMKEKGDIPEGYSVSREKKERFSLILESASTNQTSMYLCASSSPGTGGREQFFGPGTRLTVL.